The present TCR beta chain was sequenced within a study of cytomegalovirus exposure and HLA in healthy donors. Study outcomes and limitations: In a later analysis, the majority of CMV-associated beta chains seemingly showed HLA restriction. TCR beta V- and J-gene trimming, according to a later analysis, was linked to a missense DCLRE1C variant. Most subjects' HLA-A and HLA-B alleles were reportedly predicted from TCR beta sequences.

A word on this clone: The antigen is unknown.

With 60 Vbeta and 13 Jbeta primers, the PCR was carried out. Assay used: immunoSEQ multiplex PCR; TCRdb lists only in-frame clones, some missing. The repertoire holds over 80,000 clones, with 78% as singletons. With 3 bases removed from V and 10 bases from J, the gap between germline ends came to 10 bases. The CDR3 contains 11 residues. From germline, CDR1 is DFQATT and CDR2 SNEGSKA (reference sequence). This sequence originates from a woman in her thirties or forties in good health and CMV-seronegative. The chain uses TRBV20-1 and TRBJ2-1; D uncertain. Specimen: PBMCs. CDR3 loop: CSASLPLEQFF. CDR3 DNA sequence: TGCAGTGCTAGTCTCCCGTTGGAGCAGTTCTTC.